This T cell receptor (beta chain) was captured by sequencing in a study of T-cell memory formation after mild COVID-19 (dated by TCRdb to the early 2020s). In terms of the full investigation: TCR sequence clusters from the two donors were found to be largely donor specific. In a couple of donors, T-cell clones that expanded and contracted after mild COVID-19 were tracked by sequencing TCRalpha and TCRbeta repertoires over time. Two young, previously healthy adult volunteers, one female and one male, were included in the cohort. Overall study results and their limits: From day 15 to 85, contracting clones showed balanced CD4/CD8 phenotypes, whereas a second wave of clones that expanded from day 15 to 37 leaned towards CD4+. The study covered only two mild cases, and larger cohorts including severe cases with pre-infection samples were considered necessary. Whether the second-wave clones peaking on day 37 were SARS-CoV-2 specific was not confirmed. Some responding clones were detected in pre-infection memory, which suggested that pre-existing cross-reactive memory T cells had joined the SARS-CoV-2 response. Contracting CD4+ clones turned up mainly in the CM and EM memory subsets, whereas EMRA was where CD8+ clones were enriched.

TCRdb lists the instrument as Illumina NovaSeq 6000. cDNA libraries for TCRalpha and TCRbeta were prepared by 5'RACE using constant-segment primers, with sample barcodes and unique molecular identifiers added. Trizol reagent was used to extract RNA from every sample. Libraries were amplified in two PCR steps, with a second sample barcode and Illumina TruSeq adapters added in the second step. Sequencing of libraries was performed on an Illumina NovaSeq with 2 x 150 bp paired-end reads. In the source study's methods: Demultiplexing of reads and collapsing into UMI-guided consensus sequences were performed with migec v1.2.7. With mixcr v2.1.11, UMI consensuses were aligned to TRA and TRB V and J templates and assembled into clonotypes. Expanded or contracted clonotypes were those called significant by both edgeR and NoisET, with noise models trained on biological replicates. For edgeR calls, a false discovery rate-adjusted p below 0.01 and a log2 fold-change threshold of 1 were applied. As an exploratory analysis of dynamics, max-normalized trajectories of the 1000 most abundant clonotypes were examined by PCA with hierarchical clustering. The CD4 or CD8 phenotype of responding clones was assigned using the separately sequenced CD4+ and CD8+ repertoires. Clones were called with MiXCR by TCRdb after fastp trimmed the public reads at Q25, and only in-frame beta chains were retained. Records with the same CDR3 protein are collapsed into one entry carrying the most frequent genes and DNA. The V and J calls come from TCRdb's annotation, not from the publication. The sample yields about 250,000 distinct CDR3 sequences; about 16% were counted once. The ten largest clones represent 3.5% of the sample.

This clonotype was seen a handful of times. The antigen it binds to is not known. Nothing much larger sits one base from this clone, and base qualities are not available. Ficoll-Paque density gradient centrifugation was used to isolate PBMCs. Germline trimming: 0 bases from V, 0 bases from J; junction bases outside gene matches: 7. Via the germline V gene, CDR1 is SGHRS and CDR2 YFSETQ. Taken from cysteine to phenylalanine, the CDR3 has 17 residues. Only the CDR3 DNA is retained, 51 bases long and in frame from the first base. The clonotype comes from a man aged 18 to 30 who had mild COVID-19 (a few samples of this study predate the infection). The sample titles of this study are shuffled in the database, so cell type and time point are left out; the donor was told from shared clones. The chain was built from TRBV5-1 and TRBJ1-1; 8 middle bases align to TRBD1. Sequenced input: PBMCs or a T cell subset sorted from them (not recorded which). CDR3 region: CASSLARGRRMNTEAFF. The nucleotides read TGCGCCAGCAGCTTGGCCAGGGGGCGCAGGATGAACACTGAAGCTTTCTTT.